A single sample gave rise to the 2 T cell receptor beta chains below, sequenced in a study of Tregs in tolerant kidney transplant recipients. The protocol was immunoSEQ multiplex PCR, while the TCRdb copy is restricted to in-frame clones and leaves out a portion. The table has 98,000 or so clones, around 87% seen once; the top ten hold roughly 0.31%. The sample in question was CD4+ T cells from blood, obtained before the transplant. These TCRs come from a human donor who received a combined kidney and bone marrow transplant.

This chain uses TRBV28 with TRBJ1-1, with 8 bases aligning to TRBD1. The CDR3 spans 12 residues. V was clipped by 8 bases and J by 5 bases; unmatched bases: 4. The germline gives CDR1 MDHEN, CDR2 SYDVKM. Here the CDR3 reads CASGTGGTEAFF. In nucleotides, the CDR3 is TGTGCCAGCGGTACAGGGGGAACTGAAGCTTTCTTT.

CDR3 coding DNA: TGTGCCAGCAGTTCCCAAATCCCGGGACTAGCGGGAGACCCTAGCACAGATACGCAGTATTTT. Its protein is CASSSQIPGLAGDPSTDTQYF. The gene calls are TRBV7-8 and TRBJ2-3; TRBD2 matches at 14 bases. Germline V CDR1 and CDR2: SGHVS, FQNEAQ. V shed 6 bases and J 0 bases; nucleotides not matched to a gene: 17. The CDR3 has 21 residues.